This TCR beta chain was sequenced in a study of blood T cell repertoires in COVID-19. Turning to the study itself: The United States, Italy and Spain provided the acute and convalescent COVID-19 samples. The cDNA or gDNA used as material had been derived from T cells, B-cell-depleted T cells, or PBMCs.

This CDR3 is 14 amino acids long. Trimming at V came to 2 bases and at J to 3 bases, leaving 2 bases not matched to a gene. Authors' data handling: By means of reference gene primer amplification, nucleated cell counts were estimated. Data came from immunoSEQ multiplex PCR; TCRdb stores just in-frame clones and leaves some out. V, J and clone size are those of that table, while D and trimming were read from the DNA. Altogether about 70,000 clones are present, around 86% being singletons, with the ten largest covering roughly 13%. The sequence was collected from a woman aged 55-69 years with acute or convalescent COVID-19. The sequenced sample was peripheral blood. This rearrangement joins TRBV23-1 to TRBJ2-5; 8 nucleotides line up with TRBD1. TRBV23-1 qualifies as an ORF whose function is uncertain. The CDR3 DNA follows: TGCGCCAGCAGTCAACAGACAGGGGAAGAGACCCAGTACTTC. It is translated as CASSQQTGEETQYF.